This T cell receptor beta chain appears in the sequencing data of a study of OX40 agonist ivuxolimab in advanced cancers. With 0 bases clipped from V and 4 bases from J, the junction kept 3 bases outside the gene matches. The CDR3 is made up of 15 amino acids. Germline CDR1 is SGHNT and CDR2 is YENEEA. This table comes from immunoSEQ multiplex PCR, and its TCRdb copy is limited to in-frame clones, with some not included. The sample yields 70,000 to 75,000 clones, around 90% seen once. The chain links TRBV11-3 to TRBJ2-7; 10 bases match TRBD1. This specimen consisted of CD4+ or CD8+ T cells sorted from blood, obtained in a trial of the OX40 agonist ivuxolimab. This receptor was taken from an adult with an advanced solid tumor such as melanoma, head and neck, liver or kidney cancer. The CDR3 DNA reads as TGTGCCAGCAGCTTAGAGGGACAGGGGATATACGAGCAGTACTTC. It yields the protein CASSLEGQGIYEQYF. Full variable domain (outside the CDR3, taken from reference TRBV11-3 and TRBJ2-7): EAGVVQSPRYKIIEKKQPVAFWCNPISGHNTLYWYLQNLGQGPELLIRYENEEAVDDSQLPKDRFSAERLKGVDSTLKIQPAELGDSAVYLCASSLEGQGIYEQYFGPGTRLTVT.